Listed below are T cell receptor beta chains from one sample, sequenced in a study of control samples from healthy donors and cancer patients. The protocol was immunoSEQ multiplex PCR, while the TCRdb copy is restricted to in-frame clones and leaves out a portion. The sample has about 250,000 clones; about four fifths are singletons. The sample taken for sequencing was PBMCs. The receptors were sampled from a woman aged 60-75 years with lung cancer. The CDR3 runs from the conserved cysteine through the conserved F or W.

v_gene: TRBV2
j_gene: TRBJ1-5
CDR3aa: CASGTGFNQPQHF

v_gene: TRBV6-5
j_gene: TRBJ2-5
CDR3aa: CASSYSFTATQETQYF

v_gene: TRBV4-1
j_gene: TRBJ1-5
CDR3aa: CASSRTFVGNQPQHF

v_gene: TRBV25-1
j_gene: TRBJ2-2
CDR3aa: CASSATPGQNTGELFF

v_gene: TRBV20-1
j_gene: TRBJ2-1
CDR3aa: CSGINSYEQFF

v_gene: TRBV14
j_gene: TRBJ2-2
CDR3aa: CASSQSHTGELFF

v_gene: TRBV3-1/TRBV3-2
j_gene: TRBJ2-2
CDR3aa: CASSLGTGGSGGELFF

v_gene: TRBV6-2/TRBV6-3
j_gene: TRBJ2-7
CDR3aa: CASSYSPSGVYEQYF

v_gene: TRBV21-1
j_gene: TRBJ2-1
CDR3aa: CASSKGAGFNYNEQFF

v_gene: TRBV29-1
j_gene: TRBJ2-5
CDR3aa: CSVRRSGGETQYF

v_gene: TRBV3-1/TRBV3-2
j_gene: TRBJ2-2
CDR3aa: CASSQGDGGTGELFF

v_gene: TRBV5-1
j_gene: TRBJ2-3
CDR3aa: CASSPGAAGDTQYF

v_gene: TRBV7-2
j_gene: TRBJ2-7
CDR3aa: CASSVMTPVSYEQYF

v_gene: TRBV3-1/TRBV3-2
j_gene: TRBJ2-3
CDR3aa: CASSHGSSVTSTDTQYF

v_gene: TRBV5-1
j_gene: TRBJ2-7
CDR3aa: CASSLTGGYEQYF

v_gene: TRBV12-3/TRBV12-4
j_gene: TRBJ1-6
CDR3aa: CASSFPGSPLHF

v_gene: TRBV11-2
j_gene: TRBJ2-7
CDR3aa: CASSLQGSHEQYF

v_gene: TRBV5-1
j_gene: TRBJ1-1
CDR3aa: CASSSTGGALNTEAFF

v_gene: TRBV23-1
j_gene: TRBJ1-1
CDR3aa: CASSHKWGHIQGEVRPANTEAFF

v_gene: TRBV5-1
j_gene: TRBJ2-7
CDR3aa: CASQSPGQVFF

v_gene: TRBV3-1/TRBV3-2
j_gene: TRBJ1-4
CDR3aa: CASSQDLGARGEKLFF

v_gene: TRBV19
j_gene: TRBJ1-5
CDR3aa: CASSNYFQPQHF

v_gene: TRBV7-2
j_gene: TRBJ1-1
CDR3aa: CASSTDRNTEAFF

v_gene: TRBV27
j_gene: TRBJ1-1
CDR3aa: CASNPSGVDTEAFF

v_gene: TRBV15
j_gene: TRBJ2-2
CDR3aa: CATGDGRSFTGELFF

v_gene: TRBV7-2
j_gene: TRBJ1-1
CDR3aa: CASSLGGRGLAEAFF

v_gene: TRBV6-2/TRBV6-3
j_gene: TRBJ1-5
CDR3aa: CASSYGSSNQPQHF

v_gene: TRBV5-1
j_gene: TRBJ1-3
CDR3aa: CASSLVPGRGNTIYF

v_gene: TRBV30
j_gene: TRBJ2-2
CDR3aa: CAWIRQNTGELFF

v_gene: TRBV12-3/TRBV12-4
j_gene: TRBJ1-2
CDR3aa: CASSFDSPIRYTF

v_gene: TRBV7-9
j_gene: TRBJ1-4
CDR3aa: CASSLADEKLFF

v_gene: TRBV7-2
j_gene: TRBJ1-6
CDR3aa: CASSLGGGGRPLHF

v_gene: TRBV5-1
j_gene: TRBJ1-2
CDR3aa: CASSLARANYGYTF

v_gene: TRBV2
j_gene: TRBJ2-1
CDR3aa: CASSVRGTSGNNEQFF

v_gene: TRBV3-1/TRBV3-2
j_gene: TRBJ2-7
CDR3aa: CASSQGTLTYEQYF

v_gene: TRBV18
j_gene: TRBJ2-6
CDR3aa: CASSPPGQGSGANVLTF

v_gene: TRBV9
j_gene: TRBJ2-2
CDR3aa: CASSPRAAGGPGELFF

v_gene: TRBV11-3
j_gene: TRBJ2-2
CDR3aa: CASSLRTANTGELFF

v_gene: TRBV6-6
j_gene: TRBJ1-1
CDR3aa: CASSLDTHQGEAFF

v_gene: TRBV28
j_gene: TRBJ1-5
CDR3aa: CASSPERGQPQHF

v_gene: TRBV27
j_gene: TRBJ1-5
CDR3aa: CASSPRDRGSSNQPQHF

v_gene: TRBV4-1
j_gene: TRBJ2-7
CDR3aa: CASSQADGSAYEQYF

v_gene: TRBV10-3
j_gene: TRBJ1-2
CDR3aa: CAISENQGWYGYTF

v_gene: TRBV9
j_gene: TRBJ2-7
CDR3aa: CASSVDGGYDEQYF

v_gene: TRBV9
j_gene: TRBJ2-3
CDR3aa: CASSVGIELLSTDTQYF

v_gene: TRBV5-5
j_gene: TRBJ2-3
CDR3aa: CASSLLVLGNTDTQYF

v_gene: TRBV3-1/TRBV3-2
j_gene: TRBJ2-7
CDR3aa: CATSGSSYEQYF

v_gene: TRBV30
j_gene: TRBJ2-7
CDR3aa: CAWTRADRLQYF